This entry concerns a single T cell receptor (beta chain). The data originate from a study of STAT5B mutations in CD4+ large granular lymphocyte leukemia. The repertoire was sequenced with immunoSEQ multiplex PCR; TCRdb's copy has only in-frame clones and lacks some. The table includes some 34,000 clones, 76% detected once. With V trimmed by 0 bases and J by 4 bases, 7 bases remained unmatched. The CDR3 extends over 16 amino acids. Germline CDR1 and CDR2: SGHRS and YFSETQ. Material for sequencing was CD4+ T cells from blood buffy coats. The genes are TRBV5-1 and TRBJ2-5; 9 nucleotides line up with TRBD1. This TCR came from a human donor in good health. In DNA, the CDR3 is TGCGCCAGCAGCTTGGAGGGGACAGGGATTGGAGAGACCCAGTACTTC. Protein: CASSLEGTGIGETQYF.